These T cell receptor beta chains were read from a single sample in a study of T cell responses to AZD1222 COVID-19 vaccine. Clones were sequenced by immunoSEQ multiplex PCR, and TCRdb holds only the in-frame ones, with some missing. Among 150,000 or so clones, about nine tenths were seen once, and the ten largest hold roughly 6%. Specimen: peripheral blood, collected 28 days after the second AZD1222 dose. These receptors came from an adult who received the AZD1222 COVID-19 vaccine. Both conserved end residues are part of each CDR3. The D gene is left open where the match is weak. Part of the rows lack a size; the others show once, few, many or a class for expanded clones.

j_call | clone_size | v_call | d_call | cdr3_nt | cdr3_aa
TRBJ2-2 | NA | TRBV6-1 | NA | TGTGCCAGCAGTGGAGGCCGGCAGTCTCTCAACACCGGGGAGCTGTTTTTT | CASSGGRQSLNTGELFF
TRBJ1-1 | NA | TRBV5-1 | TRBD1 | TGCGCCAGCAGCTACGAAGGGGGCGGCACTGAAGCTTTCTTT | CASSYEGGGTEAFF
TRBJ1-3 | NA | TRBV18 | NA | TGTGCCAGCTCTAGTGATCGCAGCTCTGGAAACACCATATATTTT | CASSSDRSSGNTIYF
TRBJ1-1 | NA | TRBV19 | NA | TGTGCCAGTAGGACCGGGACACTGAACACTGAAGCTTTCTTT | CASRTGTLNTEAFF
TRBJ1-2 | NA | TRBV28 | TRBD1 | TGTGCCAGCAGCACGGGGACAGGGGGAAGGGCTGGCTACACCTTC | CASSTGTGGRAGYTF
TRBJ1-3 | NA | TRBV30 | NA | TGTGCCTGGAGCGGGACATTTGGAAACACCATATATTTT | CAWSGTFGNTIYF
TRBJ1-5 | NA | TRBV6-1 | TRBD1 | TGTGCCAGCAGTTTGACAGGGGGTGAACAGCCCCAGCATTTT | CASSLTGGEQPQHF
TRBJ1-6 | NA | TRBV4-2 | TRBD1 | TGTGCCAGCAGCCCACTCGACAGGGAAAGATCACCCCTCCACTTT | CASSPLDRERSPLHF
TRBJ1-2 | NA | TRBV3-1/TRBV3-2 | NA | TGTGCCAGCAGCTCACAGGGTAATGGCTACACCTTC | CASSSQGNGYTF
TRBJ1-2 | NA | TRBV18 | NA | TGTGCCAGCTCCGATACCCGGGCCACTAACTATGGCTACACCTTC | CASSDTRATNYGYTF
TRBJ2-2 | NA | TRBV23-1 | TRBD2 | TGCGCCAGCAGACGGACTAGCACGAAGCAACCGAACACCGGGGAGCTGTTTTTT | CASRRTSTKQPNTGELFF
TRBJ2-2 | NA | TRBV11-1 | TRBD1 | TGTGCCAGCAGCCCGCCGAGGGGGACAGTCACCGGGGAGCTGTTTTTT | CASSPPRGTVTGELFF
TRBJ1-2 | NA | TRBV14 | NA | TGTGCCAGCAGCCAACGGACAGCGGGAGGTCCCTATGGCTACACCTTC | CASSQRTAGGPYGYTF
TRBJ2-7 | NA | TRBV6-2/TRBV6-3 | NA | TGTGCCAGCAGTTACTGGGGGGGCCAGGGTGAAGAGCAGTACTTC | CASSYWGGQGEEQYF
TRBJ2-7 | NA | TRBV7-2 | NA | TGTGCCAGCAGCTATTCCCTAGGCGAGCAGTACTTC | CASSYSLGEQYF
TRBJ1-4 | NA | TRBV30 | TRBD1 | TGTGCCTGGAGGAAGAGGGACAGGGGAGCAAAACTGTTTTTT | CAWRKRDRGAKLFF
TRBJ2-1 | NA | TRBV28 | NA | TGTGCCAGCAGCCCTAGAGAGGGCTACAATGAGCAGTTCTTC | CASSPREGYNEQFF
TRBJ2-1 | NA | TRBV19 | TRBD2 | TGTGCCACCGAGCGGGGGGCCGGCTACAATGAGCAGTTCTTC | CATERGAGYNEQFF
TRBJ2-7 | NA | TRBV21-1 | NA | TGTGCCAGCAGCAAAGAGAATCTTAGGGGTGGCCGGGACGGGCAGTACTTC | CASSKENLRGGRDGQYF
TRBJ1-2 | NA | TRBV3-1/TRBV3-2 | NA | TGTGCCAGCAGCCAAGATCGGAAGGGTTATGGCTACACCTTC | CASSQDRKGYGYTF
TRBJ1-6 | NA | TRBV5-1 | NA | TGCGCCAGCAGCCCTGCGAGCGGCAGTTCACCCCTCCACTTT | CASSPASGSSPLHF
TRBJ1-2 | once | TRBV5-1 | NA | TGCGCCAGCAGCCTAATGACAGGATCTAACTATGGCTACACCTTC | CASSLMTGSNYGYTF
TRBJ2-5 | once | TRBV6-5 | TRBD2 | TGTGCCAGCAGATCGGGACTACCTCGGGAGACCCAGTACTTC | CASRSGLPRETQYF
TRBJ2-2 | NA | TRBV29-1 | TRBD1 | TGCAGCGCACGACGACAGGGTAGGGGGGAGCTGTTTTTT | CSARRQGRGELFF
TRBJ1-5 | NA | TRBV5-5 | NA | TGTGCCAGCAGCCCAAGGGGGTCGGGACAAAGTATAAGCAATCAGCCCCAGCATTTT | CASSPRGSGQSISNQPQHF
TRBJ1-2 | NA | TRBV28 | TRBD1 | TGTGCCAGCGGAATCGACAGGGGGAATAATGGCTACACCTTC | CASGIDRGNNGYTF
TRBJ1-1 | few | TRBV2 | TRBD1 | TGTGCCAGCAGTGAAAAGTTAATTCCAGGGGGGTCTGAAGCTTTCTTT | CASSEKLIPGGSEAFF
TRBJ1-1 | NA | TRBV14 | NA | TGTGCCAGCAGCCCCCCGAACACGAACACTGAAGCTTTCTTT | CASSPPNTNTEAFF
TRBJ2-6 | NA | TRBV14 | NA | TGTGCCAGCAGCCAAGAGAGGGGGGCTGGGGCCAACGTCCTGACTTTC | CASSQERGAGANVLTF
TRBJ2-2 | NA | TRBV2 | NA | TGTGCCAGCAGCCCAGGACAAACCGGGGAGCTGTTTTTT | CASSPGQTGELFF
TRBJ1-3 | NA | TRBV10-1 | NA | TGCGCCAGCAGCCAAACCGGGGGAAACACCATATATTTT | CASSQTGGNTIYF
TRBJ1-2 | NA | TRBV6-5 | NA | TGTGCCTCCTCCCCTCAAATAAACTATGGCTACACCTTC | CASSPQINYGYTF
TRBJ2-7 | NA | TRBV6-2/TRBV6-3 | TRBD1 | TGTGCCAGCAGCGGACAGGACTACGAGCAGTACTTC | CASSGQDYEQYF
TRBJ1-4 | NA | TRBV28 | NA | TGTGCCAGCAGTCCTATCGGACGGAATAATGAAAAACTGTTTTTT | CASSPIGRNNEKLFF
TRBJ1-5 | NA | TRBV6-5 | NA | TGTGCCAGCACCCAGGTGGGTGGTCAGCCCCAGCATTTT | CASTQVGGQPQHF
TRBJ2-3 | NA | TRBV19 | NA | TGTGCCAGTAGTATCTATGTGGCGGACACAGATACGCAGTATTTT | CASSIYVADTDTQYF
TRBJ1-1 | NA | TRBV6-6 | NA | TGTGCCAGCAGTCCCCCCCAAAGGCTCATGAACACTGAAGCTTTCTTT | CASSPPQRLMNTEAFF
TRBJ1-2 | NA | TRBV7-8 | NA | TGTGCCAGCAGTTCTGGGGGGAATTCAGGGGTCTATGGCTACACCTTC | CASSSGGNSGVYGYTF
TRBJ2-5 | once | TRBV5-5 | TRBD2 | TGTGCCAGCAGCTTGCTGCCCCTCGCCGGGGGGGCTCAAGAGACCCAGTACTTC | CASSLLPLAGGAQETQYF
TRBJ1-2 | few | TRBV10-2 | NA | TGCGCCAGCAGTGGGGGCGTGGGGGTAGGTGGCTACACCTTC | CASSGGVGVGGYTF
TRBJ1-2 | NA | TRBV28 | TRBD1 | TGTGCCAGCAGTCAGAGGGACAGGCATGCATATGGCTACACCTTC | CASSQRDRHAYGYTF
TRBJ1-2 | NA | TRBV5-5 | NA | TGTGCCAGCAGCGCCGGGCTGTGGGGCGGCTACACCTTC | CASSAGLWGGYTF
TRBJ1-4 | NA | TRBV5-4 | NA | TGTGCCAGCAGCTTGATGGCCTCAACTAATGAAAAACTGTTTTTT | CASSLMASTNEKLFF
TRBJ2-2 | NA | TRBV5-1 | NA | TGCGCCAGCAGCTTTTTGGGACCCGATTCAACCGGGGAGCTGTTTTTT | CASSFLGPDSTGELFF
TRBJ1-1 | NA | TRBV3-1/TRBV3-2 | NA | TGTGCCAGCAGCCAAGACAAGTCCCTCCGGGCTTTCTTT | CASSQDKSLRAFF
TRBJ1-2 | once | TRBV18 | TRBD1 | TGTGCCAGCTCACCATACGGGACAGGGAAAATTAACTATGGCTACACCTTC | CASSPYGTGKINYGYTF
TRBJ2-5 | NA | TRBV19 | TRBD2 | TGTGCCAGTAGTAGGGCTAGCGGGGATTGGGACCAGTACTTC | CASSRASGDWDQYF
TRBJ2-7 | few | TRBV4-1 | NA | TGCGCCAGCAGCCAAGTCTTGAGGAGCTCCTACGAGCAGTACTTC | CASSQVLRSSYEQYF
TRBJ1-6 | NA | TRBV18 | TRBD1 | TGTGCCAGCTCACCAGGGGGACAGCCGAATTCACCCCTCCACTTT | CASSPGGQPNSPLHF
TRBJ2-1 | NA | TRBV6-6 | TRBD2 | TGTGCCAGCAGGCCAGGACTAGCGGGAGGAGATGAGCAGTTCTTC | CASRPGLAGGDEQFF
TRBJ1-5 | few | TRBV5-8 | NA | TGTGCCAGCAGCTTTCAACCCAGGTACAGGGGCAATCAGCCCCAGCATTTT | CASSFQPRYRGNQPQHF
TRBJ2-2 | NA | TRBV3-1/TRBV3-2 | NA | TGTGCCAGCAGCCAAGGACAGGCCGGGGAGCTGTTTTTT | CASSQGQAGELFF
TRBJ2-3 | NA | TRBV7-2 | NA | TGTGCCAGCAGCTCCATGTTCGGCGCAGATACGCAGTATTTT | CASSSMFGADTQYF
TRBJ1-3 | NA | TRBV27 | TRBD1 | TGTGCCAGCAGTTCGCACCCGGGGTTTGACGGGACAGACCGAAACACCATATATTTT | CASSSHPGFDGTDRNTIYF
TRBJ2-1 | NA | TRBV10-3 | TRBD2 | TGTGCCATCAGTGAGGCCGGGACTAGCGGGAGGGTGGAGCAGTTCTTC | CAISEAGTSGRVEQFF
TRBJ1-1 | NA | TRBV6-5 | NA | TGTGCCAGCAGTTACTCGAGTCCCGGCCAGAACACTGAAGCTTTCTTT | CASSYSSPGQNTEAFF
TRBJ2-1 | NA | TRBV5-1 | TRBD2 | TGCGCCAGCATGCAGCGGGAGCGCTCCTACAATGAGCAGTTCTTC | CASMQRERSYNEQFF
TRBJ2-2 | NA | TRBV2 | NA | TGTGCCAGCAATGGTGGGGGGACCAACACCGGGGAGCTGTTTTTT | CASNGGGTNTGELFF
TRBJ2-7 | NA | TRBV28 | TRBD2 | TGTGCCAGCGGATCAGCGGGAGTCTACGAGCAGTACTTC | CASGSAGVYEQYF